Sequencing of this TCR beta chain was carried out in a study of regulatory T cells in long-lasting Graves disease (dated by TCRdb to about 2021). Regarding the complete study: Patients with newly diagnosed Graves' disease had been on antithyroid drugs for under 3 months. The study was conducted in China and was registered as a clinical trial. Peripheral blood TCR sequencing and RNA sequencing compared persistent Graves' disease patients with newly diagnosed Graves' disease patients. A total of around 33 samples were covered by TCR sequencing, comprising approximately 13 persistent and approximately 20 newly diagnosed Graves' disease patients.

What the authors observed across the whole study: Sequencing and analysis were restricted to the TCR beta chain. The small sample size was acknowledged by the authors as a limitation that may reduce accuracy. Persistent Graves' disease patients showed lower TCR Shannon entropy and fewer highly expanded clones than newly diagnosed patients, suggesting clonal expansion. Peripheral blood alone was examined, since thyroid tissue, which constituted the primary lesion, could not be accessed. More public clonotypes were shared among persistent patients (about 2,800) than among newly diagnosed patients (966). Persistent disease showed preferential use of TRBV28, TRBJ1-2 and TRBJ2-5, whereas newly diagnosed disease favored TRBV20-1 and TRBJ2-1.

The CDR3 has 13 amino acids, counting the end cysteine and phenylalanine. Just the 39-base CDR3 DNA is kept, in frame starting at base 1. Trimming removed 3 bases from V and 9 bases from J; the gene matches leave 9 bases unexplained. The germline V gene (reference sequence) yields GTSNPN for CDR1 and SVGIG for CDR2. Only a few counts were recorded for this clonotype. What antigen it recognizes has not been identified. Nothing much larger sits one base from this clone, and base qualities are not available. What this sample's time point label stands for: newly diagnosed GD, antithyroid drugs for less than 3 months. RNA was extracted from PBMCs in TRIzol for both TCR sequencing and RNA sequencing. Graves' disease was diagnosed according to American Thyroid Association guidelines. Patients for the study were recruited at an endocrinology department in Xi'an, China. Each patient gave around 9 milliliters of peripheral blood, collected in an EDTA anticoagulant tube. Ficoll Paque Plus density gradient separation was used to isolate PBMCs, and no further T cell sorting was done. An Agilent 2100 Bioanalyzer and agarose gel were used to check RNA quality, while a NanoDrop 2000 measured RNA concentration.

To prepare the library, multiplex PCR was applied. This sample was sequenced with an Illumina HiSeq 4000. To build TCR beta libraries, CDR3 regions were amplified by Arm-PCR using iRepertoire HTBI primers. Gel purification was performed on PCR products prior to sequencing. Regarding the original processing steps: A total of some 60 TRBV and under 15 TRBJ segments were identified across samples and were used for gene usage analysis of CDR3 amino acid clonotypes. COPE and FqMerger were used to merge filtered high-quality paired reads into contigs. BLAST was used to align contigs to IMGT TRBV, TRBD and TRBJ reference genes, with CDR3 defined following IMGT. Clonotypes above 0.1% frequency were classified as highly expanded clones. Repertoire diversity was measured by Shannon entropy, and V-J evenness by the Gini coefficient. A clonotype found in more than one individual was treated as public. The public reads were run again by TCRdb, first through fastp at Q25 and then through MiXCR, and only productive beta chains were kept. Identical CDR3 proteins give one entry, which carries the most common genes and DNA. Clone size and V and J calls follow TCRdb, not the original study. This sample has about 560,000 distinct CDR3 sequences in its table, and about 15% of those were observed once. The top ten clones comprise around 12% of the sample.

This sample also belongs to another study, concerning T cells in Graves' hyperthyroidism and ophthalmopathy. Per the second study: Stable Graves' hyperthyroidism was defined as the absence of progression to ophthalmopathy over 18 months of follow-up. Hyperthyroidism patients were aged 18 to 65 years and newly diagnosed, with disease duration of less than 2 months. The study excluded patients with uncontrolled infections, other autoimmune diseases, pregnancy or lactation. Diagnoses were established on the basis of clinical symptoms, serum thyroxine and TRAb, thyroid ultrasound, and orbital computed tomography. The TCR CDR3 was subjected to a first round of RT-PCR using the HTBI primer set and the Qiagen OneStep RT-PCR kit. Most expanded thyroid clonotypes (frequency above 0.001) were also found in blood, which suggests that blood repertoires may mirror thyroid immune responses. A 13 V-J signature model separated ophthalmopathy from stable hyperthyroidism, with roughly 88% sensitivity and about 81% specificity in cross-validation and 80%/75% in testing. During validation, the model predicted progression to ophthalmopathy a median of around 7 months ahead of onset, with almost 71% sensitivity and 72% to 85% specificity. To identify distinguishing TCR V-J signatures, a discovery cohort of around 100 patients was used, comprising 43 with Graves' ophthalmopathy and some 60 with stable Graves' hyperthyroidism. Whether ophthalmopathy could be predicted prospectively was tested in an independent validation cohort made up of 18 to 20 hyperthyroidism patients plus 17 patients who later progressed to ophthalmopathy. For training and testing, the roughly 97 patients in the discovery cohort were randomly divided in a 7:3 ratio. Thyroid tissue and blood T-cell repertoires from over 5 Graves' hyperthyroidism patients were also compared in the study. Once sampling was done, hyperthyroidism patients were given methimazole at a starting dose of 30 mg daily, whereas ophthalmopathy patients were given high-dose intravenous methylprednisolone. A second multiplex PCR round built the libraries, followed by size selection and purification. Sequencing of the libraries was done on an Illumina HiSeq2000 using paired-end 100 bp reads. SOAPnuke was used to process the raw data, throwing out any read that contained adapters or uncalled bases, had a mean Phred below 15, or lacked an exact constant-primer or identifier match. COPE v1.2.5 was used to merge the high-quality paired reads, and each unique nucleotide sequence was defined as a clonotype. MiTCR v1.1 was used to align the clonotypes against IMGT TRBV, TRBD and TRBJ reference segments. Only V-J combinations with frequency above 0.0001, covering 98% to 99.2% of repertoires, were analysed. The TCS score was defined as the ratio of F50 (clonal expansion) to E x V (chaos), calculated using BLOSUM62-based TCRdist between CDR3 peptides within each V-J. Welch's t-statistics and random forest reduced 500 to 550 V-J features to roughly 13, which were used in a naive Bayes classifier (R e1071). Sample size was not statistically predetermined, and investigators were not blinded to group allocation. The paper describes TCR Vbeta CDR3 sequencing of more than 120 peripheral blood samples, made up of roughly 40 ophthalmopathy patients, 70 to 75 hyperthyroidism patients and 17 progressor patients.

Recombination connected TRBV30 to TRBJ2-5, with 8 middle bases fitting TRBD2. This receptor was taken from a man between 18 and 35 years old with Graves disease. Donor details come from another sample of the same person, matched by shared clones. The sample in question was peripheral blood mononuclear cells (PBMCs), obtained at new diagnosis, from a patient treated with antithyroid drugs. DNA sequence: TGTGCCTGGAGGAAAGCGGGAGTCGGGGCCCAGTACTTC. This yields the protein CAWRKAGVGAQYF.